The clone carrying this TCR beta chain was detected ten times or more. Its specificity is not known. The data were taken from a study of T cell responses to AZD1222 COVID-19 vaccine. Broader study findings: The repertoires were collected only after the peak T cell response. Baseline serology detected seropositivity in only six AZD1222 recipients. Clonal diversity was possibly underestimated, and the donors were mostly white British, with more females. A reported finding is that nearly half of spike-specific TCRs target unmutated variant regions.

Libraries were prepared by immunoSEQ multiplex PCR; TCRdb keeps only in-frame clonotypes and omits some of them. The data contain 200,000 or so clones, 70% to 90% of them singletons. The trim removed 5 bases at V and 6 bases at J, leaving 13 bases unmatched. The germline V gene has CDR1 SEHNR and CDR2 FQNEAQ (reference sequence). This CDR3 has 15 residues. The sequenced sample was peripheral blood, obtained on day 0 of AZD1222 vaccination. The genes are TRBV7-9 and TRBJ2-7; 7 bases fit TRBD1. The clonotype was recovered from an adult in good health. The CDR3 loop is CASSHRITTGAEQYF. CDR3 coding DNA: TGTGCCAGCAGCCACCGAATCACAACAGGGGCCGAGCAGTACTTC. Looking up the rest from reference TRBV7-9 and TRBJ2-7 gives the full variable domain: DTGVSQNPRHKITKRGQNVTFRCDPISEHNRLYWYRQTLGQGPEFLTYFQNEAQLEKSRLLSDRFSAERPKGSFSTLEIQRTEQGDSAMYLCASSHRITTGAEQYFGPGTRLTVT.